This T cell receptor (beta chain) appears in the sequencing data of a study of cytomegalovirus exposure and HLA in healthy donors. Findings and limits, study-wide: The classifier, whose performance was assessed in both the original and validation cohorts, reportedly diagnosed cytomegalovirus status with high specificity and sensitivity.

About this clone itself: What it binds is unknown.

PCR primers comprised 60 Vbeta and 13 Jbeta primers. The repertoire was sequenced with immunoSEQ multiplex PCR; TCRdb's copy has only in-frame clones and lacks some. Of over 150,000 clones listed, about 75% are singletons. The source of this sequence is a male donor in good health and CMV-seropositive. Sequencing was done on a sample of PBMCs.

The CDR3 DNA is TGTGCCAGCAGTGAAGAGCGGGGGGTTCTCTACGAGCAGTACTTC. Its translation: CASSEERGVLYEQYF. The chain employs TRBV6-1 and TRBJ2-5; TRBD2 aligns across 9 bases. The end of the DNA aligns better with TRBJ2-7, so the J call may be wrong. CDR1 and CDR2 (germline): MNHNS, SASEGT. This CDR3 contains 15 residues.